This TCR beta chain was documented in a study of shared clonotypes between healthy human individuals. It was CD45RO-negative cells, positively selected for CCR7, that made up naive CD8 cells, with terminally differentiated effector memory CD45RA+ cells excluded. Some clones are missing from TCRdb's copy, which holds only in-frame ones; the method was immunoSEQ multiplex PCR. Of some 2,000,000 clones in the sample, 85% to 95% were seen once. The sequence was obtained from a man younger than 35 in good health. The specimen was naive CD8+ T cells sorted from blood.

CDR3 DNA sequence: TGCAGCGTTGACCCGGGACAGGGTGTCGTCGGCGAGCAGTACTTC. It specifies CSVDPGQGVVGEQYF. J is TRBJ2-7 and V is TRBV29-1; 9 bases are shared with TRBD1. Germline assignment: CDR1 SQVTM and CDR2 ANQGSEA. Trimming removed 3 bases from V and 6 bases from J; junction bases left unmatched: 12. This CDR3 region has 15 residues.